These 23 T cell receptor beta chains originate from one sample sequenced in a study of T-cell reconstitution after alpha-beta-depleted transplantation in children. Preparing the TCRbeta library involved the use of unique molecular identifiers. TCRdb reprocessed the PCR reads via MiXCR and lists one record per CDR3 protein. This table has roughly 610,000 distinct CDR3 sequences, more than 9% appearing once. Sequencing was performed on PBMCs from the stem cell graft donor, taken from the stem cell graft. These receptors all stem from a human donor who donated a stem cell graft to a child with acute myeloid leukemia.

This clonotype was seen at least ten times. This chain links TRBV15 with TRBJ1-3; D is ambiguous. CDR1 is LNHNV and CDR2 is YYDKDF in the germline V gene (reference sequence). This CDR3 has 12 amino acids. With 6 bases removed from V and 0 bases from J, the gap between germline ends came to 3 bases. CDR3 bases: TGTGCCACCAGGAGCTCTGGAAACACCATATATTTT. This sequence encodes CATRSSGNTIYF.

This clonotype has more than one count but fewer than ten. This chain connects TRBV13 to TRBJ2-2; 8 bases fit TRBD1. Losses at the gene ends were 5 bases for V and 5 bases for J; bases not matched to a gene: 4. The CDR3 has 14 residues. Germline values: CDR1 PRHDT, CDR2 FYEKMQ (reference sequence). Here the CDR3 reads CASSQGARTGELFF. CDR3 DNA sequence: TGTGCCAGCAGCCAGGGGGCGAGGACCGGGGAGCTGTTTTTT.

This clonotype has at least ten counts. The chain is built from TRBV6-2 or TRBV6-3 and TRBJ2-7; D perhaps matches TRBD1 (5 bases). From germline, CDR1 is MNHEY and CDR2 SVGEGT. V dropped 4 bases and J dropped 7 bases, with 17 bases sitting between them. The CDR3 contains 14 residues. CDR3 coding DNA: TGTGCCAGCAGTTTCCCAGGGCGCGAGTCGGAGCAGTACTTC. Translated: CASSFPGRESEQYF.

This clonotype was seen a handful of times. V and J are TRBV20-1 and TRBJ2-1, with a weak D call TRBD2 (5 bases). Trimming stripped 3 bases from V and 14 bases from J, with 20 bases between. The CDR3 sequence is 13 residues long. Germline CDR1 is DFQATT and CDR2 is SNEGSKA (reference sequence). CDR3 DNA sequence: TGCAGTGCTAGTTTACCGGGAACCCCCCGGAAGTTCTTC. Protein: CSASLPGTPRKFF.

The chain couples TRBV9 to TRBJ2-3; 10 bases agree with TRBD2. The CDR3 length is 15 residues. CDR1 is SGDLS and CDR2 is YYNGEE in the germline V gene. Unmatched junction bases numbered 1, after V lost 1 base and J lost 2 bases. As DNA, the CDR3 is TGTGCCAGCAGCGTACTAGCGGGAGTCACAGATACGCAGTATTTT. This encodes CASSVLAGVTDTQYF.

This clonotype was picked up a small number of times. This chain links TRBV10-3 with TRBJ2-1; 13 bases match TRBD2. V trimming: 10 bases; J trimming: 5 bases; junction bases outside the gene matches: 2. Germline V gene data show CDR1 as ENHRY and CDR2 as SYGVKD. The CDR3 length is 13 residues. The CDR3 loop reads CASGTSGDNEQFF. CDR3 coding DNA: TGTGCCAGCGGGACTAGCGGGGACAATGAGCAGTTCTTC.

The table lists this clonotype with many counts. The rearrangement uses TRBV5-1 and TRBJ2-7; 7 bases map to TRBD1. The V and J ends lost 2 bases and 2 bases, in that order; junction bases with no gene match: 7. Germline V CDR1 and CDR2: SGHRS, YFSETQ. This CDR3 spans 15 amino acids. This CDR3 reads CASSFTGAGTYEQYF. CDR3 DNA sequence: TGCGCCAGCAGCTTCACAGGGGCCGGAACCTACGAGCAGTACTTC.

The genes are TRBV9 and TRBJ1-1, with D hard to call. The CDR3 sequence is 14 residues long. Germline CDR1 SGDLS, CDR2 YYNGEE. Trimming shortened V by 1 base and J by 5 bases, and 12 bases separated the two germline ends. This CDR3 is CASSVKLSATEAFF. The CDR3, as DNA: TGTGCCAGCAGCGTAAAACTGTCAGCGACTGAAGCTTTCTTT.

This sequence joins TRBV5-6 and TRBJ2-2, with unresolved D. In germline, CDR1 is SGHDT, CDR2 YYEEEE. With 2 bases removed from V and 5 bases from J, the gap between germline ends came to 16 bases. The CDR3 has 16 residues. This chain's CDR3 is CASSFRHWQQTGELFF. Written as DNA, the CDR3 is TGTGCCAGCAGCTTCAGACATTGGCAACAGACCGGGGAGCTGTTTTTT.

This clonotype showed up just a few times. The chain is built from TRBV7-8 and TRBJ2-7; D perhaps matches TRBD1 (5 bases). CDR3 length: 14 residues. Germline V CDR1 and CDR2: SGHVS, FQNEAQ. V was pared by 1 base and J by 2 bases, with 9 bases between. As DNA, the CDR3 is TGTGCCAGCAGCTTAGTTGACAGCACCTACGAGCAGTACTTC. Its protein product is CASSLVDSTYEQYF.

This chain joins TRBV9 and TRBJ2-3, with 7 bases identical to TRBD2. CDR1 is SGDLS and CDR2 is YYNGEE in the germline V gene. Losses at the gene ends were 1 base for V and 1 base for J; bases not matched to a gene: 9. This CDR3 is built from 17 residues. CDR3 loop: CASSVRAGRLRTDTQYF. The DNA for the CDR3 is TGTGCCAGCAGCGTAAGAGCGGGGAGGCTCCGCACAGATACGCAGTATTTT.

This clonotype has ten or more counts. The chain employs TRBV10-3 and TRBJ1-5, with D perhaps TRBD1 (5 bases). Germline CDR1 reads ENHRY; CDR2 reads SYGVKD. The ends were cut back, 0 bases at V and 7 bases at J, with 10 bases in the middle. CDR3 length equals 14 residues. The CDR3 here is CAISESGANQPQHF. The CDR3 DNA is TGTGCCATCAGTGAGTCAGGGGCGAACCAGCCCCAGCATTTT.

The table lists this clonotype with a few counts. The chain links TRBV28 to TRBJ2-5, with D perhaps matching TRBD2 (6 bases). This CDR3 has 14 residues. Germline V gene data show CDR1 as MDHEN and CDR2 as SYDVKM. Between the trimmed V and J ends, which lost 7 bases and 5 bases, there was a span of 17 bases. Here the CDR3 DNA reads TGTGCCAGCATGACCCCCGGGACTGCGGAGACCCAGTACTTC. Protein product: CASMTPGTAETQYF.

In this sample, this clonotype turned up many times. This chain joins TRBV12-3 or TRBV12-4 and TRBJ1-3; D uncertain. The CDR3 contains 11 residues. The germline V and J ends were trimmed by 8 bases and 2 bases, with 4 bases remaining between them. In DNA, the CDR3 is TGTGCCAGCGGGGCTGGAAACACCATATATTTT. Residues: CASGAGNTIYF.

This clonotype occurred many times. V is TRBV27 and J is TRBJ2-7, with D uncertain. This CDR3 region has 14 residues. Germline loops: CDR1 MNHEY, CDR2 SMNVEV (reference sequence). Trimming took 2 bases from V and 5 from J, leaving 13 bases between them. The CDR3 DNA follows: TGTGCCAGCAGTTTAAGTGGCCTAGTGGACGAGCAGTACTTC. Residues: CASSLSGLVDEQYF.

This clonotype was recorded at least ten times. The genes are TRBV28 and TRBJ2-7; D may be TRBD1 or TRBD2 (5 bases each). This CDR3 has 12 residues. Germline-derived CDR1 and CDR2 are MDHEN and SYDVKM. V was trimmed by 6 bases and J by 10 bases, leaving 16 bases between them. The DNA of the CDR3 is TGTGCCAGCAGGGGGACGGGGTTAGGCCAGTACTTC. Its translation is CASRGTGLGQYF. The complete variable domain, with remaining parts taken from reference TRBV28 and TRBJ2-7, reads DVKVTQSSRYLVKRTGEKVFLECVQDMDHENMFWYRQDPGLGLRLIYFSYDVKMKEKGDIPEGYSVSREKKERFSLILESASTNQTSMYLCASRGTGLGQYFGPGTRLTVT.

The sample holds a few counts of this clonotype. V is TRBV12-3 or TRBV12-4 and J is TRBJ2-2; 8 bases are shared with TRBD2. This CDR3 is built from 16 residues. Unmatched junction bases numbered 6, after V lost 6 bases and J lost 0 bases. CDR3 bases: TGTGCCAGCAGCCGGGGGGGACTTTCGAACACCGGGGAGCTGTTTTTT. It codes for CASSRGGLSNTGELFF.

The gene calls are TRBV21-1 and TRBJ2-5; the table's D gene call, TRBD2, was not cross checked with the DNA. TRBV21-1 is flagged as a pseudogene. This CDR3 region has 18 residues. CDR3: CASSKARVQREFQETQYF. The CDR3 DNA reads TGTGCCAGCAGCAAGGCCCGGGTGCAGCGGGAGTTCCAAGAGACCCAGTACTTC.

There are a few counts of this clonotype. The CDR3 DNA sequence: TGTGCCAGCAGTTCCCTTACAGGGGTCTATGGCTACACCTTC. This encodes CASSSLTGVYGYTF. The rearrangement joins TRBV28 to TRBJ1-2; 7 bases map to TRBD1. V shed 4 bases and J 4 bases; nucleotides not matched to a gene: 6. The CDR3 runs to 14 residues. Germline CDR1 and CDR2: MDHEN and SYDVKM.

This clonotype came up many times. The genes are TRBV12-3 or TRBV12-4 and TRBJ2-2; the match to TRBD1 covers 10 bases. The CDR3 is 17 residues long. The J segment lost 0 bases and the V segment lost 5 bases, leaving 6 bases of the junction unmatched. This chain's CDR3 is CASSGPGQGTNTGELFF. CDR3 bases: TGTGCCAGCAGTGGCCCGGGACAGGGGACGAACACCGGGGAGCTGTTTTTT.

This clonotype was observed many times. The chain links TRBV27 to TRBJ2-3; D unresolved. The V and J ends lost 5 bases and 5 bases respectively, with 11 bases between them. CDR1 and CDR2 from the germline V gene are MNHEY and SMNVEV (reference sequence). The CDR3 spans 13 residues. In nucleotides, the CDR3 is TGTGCCAGCAGTCCGAATTCGGGAGATACGCAGTATTTT. Translation gives CASSPNSGDTQYF.

This clonotype was recorded at least ten times. The genes are TRBV2 and TRBJ2-7; TRBD2 is a possible D gene (6 bases). Germline V CDR1 and CDR2: SNHLY, FYNNEI. The CDR3 sequence is 15 residues long. Trimming cost V 6 bases and J 7 bases, with 22 bases left between them. In DNA form, the CDR3 reads TGTGCCAGCAGGGACCGGGACTTCTCCTCTCGGGAGCAGTACTTC. Amino acids: CASRDRDFSSREQYF.

The chain combines TRBV20-1 with TRBJ2-1, with 11 positions matching TRBD2. The CDR3 extends over 14 amino acids. The germline gives CDR1 DFQATT, CDR2 SNEGSKA (reference sequence). The V segment lost 6 bases and the J segment 3 bases; nucleotides outside the gene matches: 4. CDR3 DNA: TGCAGTGCCCCGACTAGCGGGGTCTACAATGAGCAGTTCTTC. Its protein product is CSAPTSGVYNEQFF.